This TCR beta chain was retrieved from a study of memory CD8 T cells in hepatitis C reinfection. Whole-study context: HCV reinfection meant a positive HCV RNA test after two negative tests at least 60 days apart. Late or post reinfection samples were taken 12 to 24 weeks after detection.

Trimming shortened V by 4 bases and J by 1 base, and 7 bases separated the two germline ends. This CDR3 has 13 amino acids. Germline loops: CDR1 MGHRA, CDR2 YSYEKL. Assay used: immunoSEQ multiplex PCR; TCRdb lists only in-frame clones, some missing. The profile shows some 44,000 clones, nearly 90% of them singletons. Time point defined: late/post reinfection, 12 to 24 weeks after detection. No in vitro expansion preceded TCR sequencing of the sorted cells. At all three reinfection time points, viable CD3+ CD8+ CD45RO- cells from a couple of donors served as controls. The chain employs TRBV4-1 and TRBJ1-1; D ambiguous. The source material was naive CD8+ T cells sorted from blood. This sequence originates from a man younger than 35 with hepatitis C virus infection. The CDR3 bases are TGCGCCAGCAGCCGTCAGGAGAACACTGAAGCTTTCTTT. The encoded protein is CASSRQENTEAFF.